The sequence of this T cell receptor (beta chain) was determined in a study of cytomegalovirus exposure and HLA in healthy donors. Looking at the study overall: Falling in the Caucasian-associated ancestry cluster were about 83% of about 400 genotyped donors. Study-level results: For most TCR sequences rarity was the rule, although some public TCRs occurred in many donors.

In the PCR, 60 Vbeta and 13 Jbeta primers were used. Data came from immunoSEQ multiplex PCR; TCRdb stores just in-frame clones and leaves some out. This sample has around 300,000 clones, with 70% to 90% found just once. Concerning this clone: Its antigen is unidentified. The junction departs from germline at one end; a sequencing error may be responsible.

Germline CDR1 is MNHEY and CDR2 is SVGAGI. The CDR3 extends over 12 amino acids. This sequence joins TRBV6-5 and TRBJ1-2, with D unresolved. The material sequenced was PBMCs. The sequence was collected from a young woman in good health and CMV-seronegative. CDR3 nucleotide sequence: TGTGCCAGCAGCCCTCAGAACTATGGCTACGCCTTC. It specifies CASSPQNYGYAF.